These 14 T cell receptor beta chains were sequenced from one sample in a study of blood T cell repertoires in COVID-19. Sequencing was performed with immunoSEQ multiplex PCR; in TCRdb, only in-frame clones are kept and a portion is missing. The sample includes approximately 240,000 clones, roughly four fifths of them seen just once. Sequences were obtained from peripheral blood. The receptors originated from a woman aged 30 to 39 who had recovered from COVID-19.

The chain combines TRBV18 with TRBJ2-2; the D gene is possibly TRBD1 (5 bases). V lost 1 base, J lost 4 bases, and 10 bases lay in between. The CDR3 is 15 amino acids. CDR1 and CDR2 from the germline V gene are KGHSH and LQKENI. CDR3: CASSPLAGLTGELFF. The CDR3 DNA reads as TGTGCCAGCTCACCACTGGCAGGGCTCACCGGGGAGCTGTTTTTT.

The chain employs TRBV27 and TRBJ1-6; TRBD1 agrees at 8 bases. The CDR3 contains 16 residues. J gave up 5 bases and V 0 bases, and 3 bases lay outside the gene matches. The germline gives CDR1 MNHEY, CDR2 SMNVEV (reference sequence). CDR3 DNA sequence: TGTGCCAGCAGTTTATCTGGGGACAGGCATAATTCACCCCTCCACTTT. It specifies CASSLSGDRHNSPLHF.

This chain connects TRBV5-1 to TRBJ2-5; TRBD2 agrees at 15 bases. The CDR3 contains 15 residues. Unmatched junction bases numbered 3, after V lost 4 bases and J lost 5 bases. Germline V lookup: CDR1 SGHRS, CDR2 YFSETQ. The CDR3 DNA reads as TGCGCCAGCAGCCGGGGACTAGCGGGAGGCGAGACCCAGTACTTC. This sequence encodes CASSRGLAGGETQYF.

The chain is built from TRBV3-1 (or the pseudogene TRBV3-2) and TRBJ2-3; the D gene is possibly TRBD1 (5 bases). Between the trimmed V and J ends, which lost 5 bases and 4 bases, there was a span of 10 bases. The CDR3 consists of 13 residues. From germline, CDR1 is LGHDT and CDR2 YNNKEL (reference sequence). The CDR3 is CASSARGADTQYF. The CDR3 region has the DNA TGTGCCAGCAGCGCAAGGGGCGCAGATACGCAGTATTTT.

CDR3 protein: CASSLSQIRAPLHF. CDR3 nucleotides: TGTGCCAGCAGTTTATCGCAGATCAGGGCACCCCTCCACTTT. This rearrangement joins TRBV28 to TRBJ1-6, with a tentative D call TRBD1 (5 bases). Deletions cut 1 base from V and 11 bases from J, with 12 bases between. The germline gives CDR1 MDHEN, CDR2 SYDVKM. The CDR3 runs 14 residues. The full variable domain, in which reference TRBV28 and TRBJ1-6 provide the parts outside the CDR3, is DVKVTQSSRYLVKRTGEKVFLECVQDMDHENMFWYRQDPGLGLRLIYFSYDVKMKEKGDIPEGYSVSREKKERFSLILESASTNQTSMYLCASSLSQIRAPLHFGNGTRLTVT.

The chain recombines TRBV27 with TRBJ2-2; 12 bases match TRBD2. Trimming cost V 9 bases and J 6 bases; bases outside gene matches: 17. The CDR3 extends over 18 amino acids. Germline V gene lookup returns CDR1 MNHEY and CDR2 SMNVEV (reference sequence). The CDR3 region has the DNA TGTGCCAGTCACAGTCAGGCTAGCGGGAGGGTCGGAGCCGGGGAGCTGTTTTTT. It is translated as CASHSQASGRVGAGELFF.

The V call is TRBV27, the J call TRBJ2-7, with 7 nucleotides matching TRBD2. CDR1 and CDR2 (germline): MNHEY, SMNVEV (reference sequence). The ends lost 2 bases at V and 7 bases at J; junction bases unmatched: 8. CDR3 length: 14 amino acids. CDR3 nucleotides: TGTGCCAGCAGTTTAGAAGGGAAAGCGGGAGAGCAGTACTTC. Translated, it gives CASSLEGKAGEQYF.

The V and J genes are TRBV14 and TRBJ2-1, with 9 bases matching TRBD1. Trimming at V came to 4 bases and at J to 6 bases, leaving 4 bases not matched to a gene. Germline V gene data show CDR1 as SGHDN and CDR2 as FVKESK. The CDR3 contains 14 residues. The CDR3 protein is CASSRQQGANEQFF. CDR3 coding DNA: TGTGCCAGCAGCCGTCAACAGGGGGCCAATGAGCAGTTCTTC.

The chain couples TRBV7-6 to TRBJ1-3, with D perhaps TRBD1 (6 bases). The germline gives CDR1 SGHVS, CDR2 FNYEAQ. Trimming removed 3 bases from V and 0 bases from J, with 9 bases in between. The CDR3 loop spans 15 amino acids. CDR3 region: CASSFGQSSGNTIYF. DNA for the CDR3: TGTGCCAGCAGCTTTGGACAGTCCTCTGGAAACACCATATATTTT.

J is TRBJ2-7 and V is TRBV23-1, with 8 bases fitting TRBD2. TRBV23-1 is an open reading frame whose function is uncertain. The CDR3 runs 19 residues. The J segment lost 3 bases and the V segment lost 8 bases, leaving 24 bases of the junction unmatched. The DNA for the CDR3 is TGCGCCAGCCCACCCACTCCGAGCGGGAGTCCTTTTAATTACTACGAGCAGTACTTC. Amino acid sequence: CASPPTPSGSPFNYYEQYF.

The gene calls are TRBV19 and TRBJ1-2, with D uncertain. The CDR3 has 15 residues. Deletions cut 0 bases from V and 6 bases from J, with 14 bases between. The germline gives CDR1 LNHDA, CDR2 SQIVND (reference sequence). In DNA form, the CDR3 reads TGTGCCAGTAGTATAGATTCCCGACTCGGGGATGGCTACACCTTC. This gives the protein CASSIDSRLGDGYTF.

The chain employs TRBV7-9 and TRBJ1-5; D gene uncertain. Deletions cut 3 bases from V and 0 bases from J, with 9 bases between. Germline-derived CDR1 and CDR2 are SEHNR and FQNEAQ (reference sequence). The CDR3 length is 15 residues. CDR3 sequence: CASSLGRPSNQPQHF. The CDR3, as DNA: TGTGCCAGCAGCTTGGGCAGGCCTAGCAATCAGCCCCAGCATTTT. Variable domain in full (rest from reference TRBV7-9 and TRBJ1-5): DTGVSQNPRHKITKRGQNVTFRCDPISEHNRLYWYRQTLGQGPEFLTYFQNEAQLEKSRLLSDRFSAERPKGSFSTLEIQRTEQGDSAMYLCASSLGRPSNQPQHFGDGTRLSIL.

This chain uses TRBV18 with TRBJ2-5; no clear D gene. This CDR3 spans 15 amino acids. V was shortened by 1 base and J by 2 bases, with 11 bases between the two germline ends. Germline loops: CDR1 KGHSH, CDR2 LQKENI. The CDR3 DNA follows: TGTGCCAGCTCACCACGTACAGCCTTTCAAGAGACCCAGTACTTC. It encodes CASSPRTAFQETQYF.

V usage is TRBV15 and J usage is TRBJ1-4, with D hard to call. CDR1 is LNHNV, CDR2 YYDKDF, per germline (reference sequence). V was cut by 0 bases and J by 0 bases, with 8 bases left in between. This CDR3 region has 16 residues. The CDR3 DNA reads TGTGCCACCAGCAGAGATCGGGGTTCAACTAATGAAAAACTGTTTTTT. Translation: CATSRDRGSTNEKLFF.